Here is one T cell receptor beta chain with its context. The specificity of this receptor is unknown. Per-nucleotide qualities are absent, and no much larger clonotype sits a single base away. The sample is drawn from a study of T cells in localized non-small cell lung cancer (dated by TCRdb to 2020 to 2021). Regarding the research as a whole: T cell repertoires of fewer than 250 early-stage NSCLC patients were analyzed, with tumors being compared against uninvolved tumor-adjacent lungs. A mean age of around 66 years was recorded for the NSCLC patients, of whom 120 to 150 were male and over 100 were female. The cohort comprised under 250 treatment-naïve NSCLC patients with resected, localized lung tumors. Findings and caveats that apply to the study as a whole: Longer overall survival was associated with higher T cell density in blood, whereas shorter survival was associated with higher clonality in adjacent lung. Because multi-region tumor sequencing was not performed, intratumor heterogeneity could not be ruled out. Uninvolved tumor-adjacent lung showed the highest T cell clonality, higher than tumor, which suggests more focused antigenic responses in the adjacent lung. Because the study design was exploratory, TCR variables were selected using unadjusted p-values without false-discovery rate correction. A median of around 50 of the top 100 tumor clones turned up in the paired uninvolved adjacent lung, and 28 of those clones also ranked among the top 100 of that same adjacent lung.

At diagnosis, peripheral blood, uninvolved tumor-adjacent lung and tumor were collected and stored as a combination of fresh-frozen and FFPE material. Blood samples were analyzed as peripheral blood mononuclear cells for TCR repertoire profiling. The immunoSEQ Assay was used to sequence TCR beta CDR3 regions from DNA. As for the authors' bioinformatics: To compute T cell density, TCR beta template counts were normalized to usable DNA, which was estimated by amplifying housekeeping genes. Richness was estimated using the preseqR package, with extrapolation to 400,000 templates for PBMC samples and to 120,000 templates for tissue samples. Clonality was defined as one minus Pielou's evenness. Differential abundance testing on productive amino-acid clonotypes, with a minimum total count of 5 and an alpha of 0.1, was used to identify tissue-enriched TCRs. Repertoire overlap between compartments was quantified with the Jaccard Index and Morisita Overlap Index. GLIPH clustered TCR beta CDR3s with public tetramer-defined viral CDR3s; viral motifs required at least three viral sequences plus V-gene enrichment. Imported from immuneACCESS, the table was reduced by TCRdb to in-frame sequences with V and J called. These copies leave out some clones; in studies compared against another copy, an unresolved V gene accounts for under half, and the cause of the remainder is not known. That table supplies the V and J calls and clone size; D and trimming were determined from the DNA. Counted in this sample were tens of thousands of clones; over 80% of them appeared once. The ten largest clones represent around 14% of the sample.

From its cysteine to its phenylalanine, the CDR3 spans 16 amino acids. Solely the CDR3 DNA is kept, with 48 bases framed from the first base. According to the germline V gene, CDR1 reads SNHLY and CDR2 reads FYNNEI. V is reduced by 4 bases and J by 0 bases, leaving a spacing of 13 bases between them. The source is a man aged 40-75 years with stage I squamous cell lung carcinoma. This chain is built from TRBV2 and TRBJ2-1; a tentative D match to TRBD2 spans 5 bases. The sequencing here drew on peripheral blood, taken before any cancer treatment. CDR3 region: CASSGERRISYNEQFF. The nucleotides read TGTGCCAGCAGTGGAGAGCGGCGAATCTCCTACAATGAGCAGTTCTTC.